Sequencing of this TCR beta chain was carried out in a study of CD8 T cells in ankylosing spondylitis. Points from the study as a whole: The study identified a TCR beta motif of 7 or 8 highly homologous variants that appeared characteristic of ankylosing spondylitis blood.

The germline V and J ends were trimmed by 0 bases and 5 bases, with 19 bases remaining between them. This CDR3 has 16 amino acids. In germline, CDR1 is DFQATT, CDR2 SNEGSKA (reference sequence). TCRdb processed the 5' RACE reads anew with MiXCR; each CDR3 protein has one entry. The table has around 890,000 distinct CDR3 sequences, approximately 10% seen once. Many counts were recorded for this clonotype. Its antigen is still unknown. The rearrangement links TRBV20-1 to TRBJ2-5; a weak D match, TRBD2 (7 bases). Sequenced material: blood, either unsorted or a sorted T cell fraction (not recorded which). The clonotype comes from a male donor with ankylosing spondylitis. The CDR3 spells CSARDLGGAVLETQYF. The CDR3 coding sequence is TGCAGTGCTAGAGATCTGGGGGGGGCAGTTCTGGAGACCCAGTACTTC.